A selection of T cell receptor beta chains follows, all from one sample in a study of OX40 agonist ivuxolimab in advanced cancers. The data were produced by immunoSEQ multiplex PCR, yet TCRdb's version contains in-frame clones alone and is incomplete. The sample lists tens of thousands of clones, 90% to 95% occurring once. Here the sequenced sample was CD4+ or CD8+ T cells sorted from blood, taken in a trial of the OX40 agonist ivuxolimab. These receptors came from an adult with an advanced solid tumor such as melanoma, head and neck, liver or kidney cancer. Each CDR3 is given with its conserved first and last residue. A D gene is named only where the DNA matches it firmly. A clone size is listed for some rows: how often the clone was seen (once, few, many), or a class if it is expanded.

.	TRBJ2-1	TRBD1	TRBV27	CASSPRTGGGQNEQFF	TGTGCCAGCAGTCCTCGGACAGGGGGAGGTCAGAATGAGCAGTTCTTC
.	TRBJ2-3	.	TRBV2	CASSEALLVRGPDTQYF	TGTGCCAGCAGTGAAGCGCTTCTGGTGCGGGGACCGGATACGCAGTATTTT
.	TRBJ1-5	.	TRBV6-1	CASSELPHSNQPQHF	TGTGCCAGCAGTGAGCTCCCTCATAGCAATCAGCCCCAGCATTTT
.	TRBJ2-7	TRBD1	TRBV30	CAWSPGTGGEQYF	TGTGCCTGGTCCCCCGGGACAGGCGGGGAGCAGTACTTC
.	TRBJ2-7	.	TRBV4-1	CASSQEGLSYEQYF	TGCGCCAGCAGCCAAGAGGGGCTCTCCTACGAGCAGTACTTC
.	TRBJ2-5	.	TRBV30	CAWSPGAQAPKETQYF	TGTGCCTGGAGTCCGGGGGCCCAAGCCCCCAAAGAGACCCAGTACTTC
few	TRBJ1-2	.	TRBV19	CASRVSSGAEDYGYTF	TGTGCCAGTAGAGTATCTTCCGGGGCTGAAGACTATGGCTACACCTTC
.	TRBJ1-1	.	TRBV4-1	CASSQYQGTEAFF	TGCGCCAGCAGCCAATACCAAGGCACTGAAGCTTTCTTT
medium-sized	TRBJ2-7	.	TRBV11-3	CASSLDDSGRAYYEQYF	TGTGCCAGCAGCTTAGATGATTCAGGACGGGCCTACTACGAGCAGTACTTC
once	TRBJ2-7	TRBD1	TRBV6-5	CASRHRTGYLEQYF	TGTGCCAGCAGACACCGGACAGGCTATCTCGAGCAGTACTTC
.	TRBJ2-1	TRBD1	TRBV7-6	CASSPDRVLLNEQFF	TGTGCCAGCAGCCCGGACAGGGTTTTATTAAATGAGCAGTTCTTC
.	TRBJ2-7	.	TRBV7-6	CASSPNTVLGQAVIHEQYF	TGTGCCAGCAGCCCCAACACCGTATTGGGGCAGGCGGTTATACACGAGCAGTACTTC
.	TRBJ2-1	TRBD1	TRBV6-6	CASTGTGAYNEQFF	TGTGCCAGCACCGGGACAGGGGCTTACAATGAGCAGTTCTTC
.	TRBJ1-5	TRBD1	TRBV6-5	CASSATGGSNQPQHF	TGTGCCAGCAGTGCCACAGGGGGGAGCAATCAGCCCCAGCATTTT
.	TRBJ2-3	TRBD2	TRBV27	CASRVKGLARGYTQYF	TGTGCCAGCAGGGTAAAAGGACTAGCCAGAGGGTATACGCAGTATTTT